The 18 T cell receptor beta chains given below trace back to one sample, sequenced in a study of blood T cell repertoires in COVID-19. The assay was immunoSEQ multiplex PCR, and TCRdb's table has in-frame clones only and misses some. The data hold about 270,000 clones, with about 87% observed a single time. The sequenced sample was peripheral blood. These receptors came from a woman aged 45-65 years with acute or convalescent COVID-19.

The V call is TRBV6-4, the J call TRBJ2-6, with 8 bases aligning to TRBD1. V gave up 6 bases and J gave up 3 bases; unmatched junction bases: 4. The CDR3 is 15 amino acids. Germline V gene lookup returns CDR1 MRHNA and CDR2 SNTAGT. The CDR3: CASRMTGDGANVLTF. CDR3 sequence (DNA): TGTGCCAGCAGGATGACAGGGGATGGGGCCAACGTCCTGACTTTC.

V gene TRBV2 combines with J gene TRBJ2-2; 7 bases are shared with TRBD2. The V gene end was trimmed by 6 bases and the J gene end by 1 base; junction bases not matched to a gene: 8. This CDR3 contains 16 residues. Germline V gene lookup returns CDR1 SNHLY and CDR2 FYNNEI. The CDR3 protein is CASSEDSSGNTGELFF. DNA of the CDR3: TGTGCCAGCAGCGAGGATTCTAGCGGGAACACCGGGGAGCTGTTTTTT.

This clone showed up just once. The V gene is TRBV28, the J gene TRBJ2-3; TRBD2 aligns across 12 bases. From germline, CDR1 is MDHEN and CDR2 SYDVKM. With 7 bases clipped from V and 6 bases from J, the junction kept 8 bases outside the gene matches. The CDR3 is made up of 15 amino acids. CDR3 region: CASKTSGSGGDTQYF. The CDR3 nucleotides are TGTGCCAGCAAGACTAGCGGGAGTGGGGGTGATACGCAGTATTTT.

The chain carries TRBV5-1 and TRBJ2-7, with 7 nucleotides matching TRBD2. The CDR3 totals 13 residues. The germline CDR1 and CDR2 sequences are SGHRS and YFSETQ. The junction had 3 bases not matched to a gene; V was cut back by 0 bases and J by 6 bases. CDR3 bases: TGCGCCAGCAGCTTGGGACTAGCTGTCGAGCAGTACTTC. Its protein product is CASSLGLAVEQYF.

The CDR3 here is CASSFASVSYNEQFF. Written as DNA, the CDR3 is TGTGCCAGCAGCTTCGCTAGCGTTTCCTACAATGAGCAGTTCTTC. This chain links TRBV7-2 with TRBJ2-1, with D perhaps matching TRBD2 (6 bases). V dropped 3 bases and J dropped 1 base, with 10 bases sitting between them. The length of the CDR3 is 15 residues. The germline CDR1 and CDR2 sequences are SGHTA and FQGNSA.

The chain employs TRBV7-8 and TRBJ2-7, with 9 bases fitting TRBD2. The CDR3 runs to 16 residues. Per the germline V gene, CDR1 is SGHVS and CDR2 is FQNEAQ. The V segment lost 1 base and the J segment 3 bases; nucleotides outside the gene matches: 7. This chain's CDR3 is CASSLVTSGFGYEQYF. CDR3 nucleotides: TGTGCCAGCAGCTTAGTAACTAGCGGGTTTGGCTACGAGCAGTACTTC.

The gene calls are TRBV19 and TRBJ2-7; TRBD1 matches at 9 bases. Germline V gives CDR1 LNHDA, CDR2 SQIVND (reference sequence). V lost 7 bases, J lost 0 bases, and 7 bases stayed unmatched. This CDR3 spans 15 amino acids. The CDR3 spells CASTKSGQGSYEQYF. The CDR3 DNA sequence: TGTGCCAGTACCAAATCGGGACAGGGCTCCTACGAGCAGTACTTC. Looking up the rest from reference TRBV19 and TRBJ2-7 gives the full variable domain: DGGITQSPKYLFRKEGQNVTLSCEQNLNHDAMYWYRQDPGQGLRLIYYSQIVNDFQKGDIAEGYSVSREKKESFPLTVTSAQKNPTAFYLCASTKSGQGSYEQYFGPGTRLTVT.

This clone has just a few counts. This chain connects TRBV7-3 to TRBJ1-6; 8 bases are a match to TRBD1. The trim removed 4 bases at V and 6 bases at J, leaving 5 bases unmatched. There are 15 residues in the CDR3. From germline, CDR1 is SGHTA and CDR2 FQGTGA. The CDR3 protein is CASSSQGGRNSPLHF. The CDR3 DNA reads TGTGCCAGCAGCTCACAGGGGGGTCGTAATTCACCCCTCCACTTT.

As regards this clone: Other DNA sequences within the sample encode an identical CDR3. The chain recombines TRBV2 with TRBJ2-1; unclear D gene. V shed 6 bases and J shed 2 bases, with 8 bases lying between them. CDR1 and CDR2 from the germline V gene are SNHLY and FYNNEI. The CDR3 is made up of 13 amino acids. This chain's CDR3 is CASRDRAYNEQFF. CDR3 DNA sequence: TGTGCCAGCAGAGACCGGGCCTACAATGAGCAGTTCTTC. Supplemented by reference TRBV2 and TRBJ2-1, the full variable domain reads EPEVTQTPSHQVTQMGQEVILRCVPISNHLYFYWYRQILGQKVEFLVSFYNNEISEKSEIFDDQFSVERPDGSNFTLKIRSTKLEDSAMYFCASRDRAYNEQFFGPGTRLTVL.

The V gene is TRBV9, the J gene TRBJ1-6; TRBD1 matches at 8 bases. This CDR3 has 20 amino acids. The V gene's germline CDR1 is SGDLS and CDR2 YYNGEE. The ends lost 4 bases at V and 3 bases at J; junction bases unmatched: 18. CDR3 loop: CASSIEQGALSPNYNSPLHF. DNA of the CDR3: TGTGCCAGCAGCATCGAGCAGGGGGCGCTTAGTCCCAACTATAATTCACCCCTCCACTTT. The entire variable domain, with the rest obtained from reference TRBV9 and TRBJ1-6, is as follows: DSGVTQTPKHLITATGQRVTLRCSPRSGDLSVYWYQQSLDQGLQFLIQYYNGEERAKGNILERFSAQQFPDLHSELNLSSLELGDSALYFCASSIEQGALSPNYNSPLHFGNGTRLTVT.

The V gene is TRBV2, the J gene TRBJ1-5; 9 bases are shared with TRBD1. The CDR3 sequence is 16 residues long. The V gene end was trimmed by 6 bases and the J gene end by 6 bases; junction bases not matched to a gene: 12. CDR1 SNHLY and CDR2 FYNNEI come from the germline V gene. CDR3 in DNA: TGTGCCAGCAGAAGAGCCGGGACAGGGATATTTCAGCCCCAGCATTTT. Translating it yields CASRRAGTGIFQPQHF. The full variable domain, with the rest looked up from reference TRBV2 and TRBJ1-5, is EPEVTQTPSHQVTQMGQEVILRCVPISNHLYFYWYRQILGQKVEFLVSFYNNEISEKSEIFDDQFSVERPDGSNFTLKIRSTKLEDSAMYFCASRRAGTGIFQPQHFGDGTRLSIL.

The V call is TRBV4-3, the J call TRBJ2-1; 7 positions match TRBD2. Looked up from germline, CDR1 is LGHNA and CDR2 is YSLEER. J gave up 13 bases and V 1 base, and 7 bases lay outside the gene matches. This CDR3 has 13 amino acids. The CDR3 sequence is CASSQALLAEQFF. The CDR3 DNA reads as TGCGCCAGCAGCCAAGCTCTCCTAGCGGAACAGTTCTTC.

The V and J genes are TRBV25-1 and TRBJ1-6, with 9 bases lining up with TRBD1. This CDR3 contains 17 residues. With V trimmed by 1 base and J by 9 bases, 10 bases remained unmatched. The germline V gene has CDR1 MGHDK and CDR2 SYGVNS. The CDR3 is CASSESKGTGMGSPLHF. The CDR3 DNA is TGTGCCAGCAGTGAATCAAAGGGGACAGGGATGGGTTCACCCCTCCACTTT.

This clone was seen a few times. The chain carries TRBV6-6 and TRBJ1-2; D is undetermined. The CDR3 consists of 18 residues. Germline CDR1 reads MNHNY; CDR2 reads SVGAGI (reference sequence). V dropped 5 bases and J dropped 2 bases, with 24 bases sitting between them. CDR3 protein: CASSRGPGLSSSNYGYTF. The CDR3 bases are TGTGCCAGCAGTCGCGGCCCGGGTCTCAGTTCTTCAAACTATGGCTACACCTTC.

The chain couples TRBV27 to TRBJ2-3; perhaps TRBD1 as D (6 bases). The CDR3 sequence is 14 residues long. V shed 5 bases and J shed 3 bases, with 12 bases lying between them. Germline-derived CDR1 and CDR2 are MNHEY and SMNVEV (reference sequence). The CDR3 loop is CASSHRAMTDTQYF. The CDR3 DNA follows: TGTGCCAGCAGTCACAGGGCCATGACAGATACGCAGTATTTT.

The genes are TRBV30 and TRBJ2-1; TRBD1 matches 9 bases. CDR1 is GTSNPN and CDR2 is SVGIG in the germline V gene (reference sequence). V gave up 1 base and J gave up 2 bases; unmatched junction bases: 0. CDR3 size: 14 residues. The CDR3 sequence: CAWSGTGAYNEQFF. CDR3 bases: TGTGCCTGGAGTGGGACAGGGGCCTACAATGAGCAGTTCTTC.

The chain employs TRBV4-1 and TRBJ2-7, with a tentative D call TRBD2 (5 bases). Trimming shortened V by 3 bases and J by 7 bases, and 16 bases separated the two germline ends. CDR1 and CDR2 from the germline V gene are MGHRA and YSYEKL. CDR3 length: 14 residues. The CDR3 loop is CASSQDFQDVEQYF. In nucleotides, the CDR3 is TGCGCCAGCAGCCAGGACTTTCAGGACGTAGAGCAGTACTTC.

This rearrangement joins TRBV6-5 to TRBJ1-1, with D hard to call. CDR1 and CDR2 from the germline V gene are MNHEY and SVGAGI. This CDR3 contains 15 residues. V lost 3 bases to trimming and J lost 1 base, with 12 bases between them. The CDR3 spells CASSYDSEENTEAFF. The DNA of the CDR3 is TGTGCCAGCAGTTATGATTCGGAGGAGAACACTGAAGCTTTCTTT.